This T cell receptor (beta chain) emerged from a study of blood T cell repertoires in COVID-19 (dated by TCRdb to the early 2020s). At the level of the whole study: Samples covering the acute and convalescent phases of COVID-19 were provided by collaborators in the United States, Italy and Spain. The material from the prospective study consisted of cDNA or gDNA derived from T cells, B-cell-depleted T cells, or PBMCs. Deeply sampled blood TCRbeta repertoires from subjects exposed to, actively infected with, or recovered from COVID-19 were included in the dataset. The repertoires were made available in a free public database intended to serve as a resource for research on the immune response to SARS-CoV-2. Samples came from the ongoing ImmuneRACE study (first 160 participants) plus 1,254 subjects from 6 global collaborators. A de-identified subject ID, COVID-19 status, age in years and sex were almost always included in the sample metadata. Where available, HLA class I and class II types were obtained from metadata supplied by the sample provider rather than from assay-based typing. What the work shows at the level of the full study, not this receptor alone: Clinical and demographic metadata were provided uncurated, with the amount varying by source and participant.

TCRbeta CDR3 regions were amplified from genomic DNA by means of the immunoSEQ Assay, a bias-controlled multiplex PCR. The original pipeline was this. Within the assay, amplification of reference gene primers was used to estimate how many nucleated cells each sample contained. To quantify the absolute abundance of each unique TCRbeta CDR3 rearrangement, sequence reads were collapsed and filtered. Productive Simpson clonality was computed per sample as the square root of Simpson's diversity index over productive rearrangements. TCRdb provides this immuneACCESS table in a form limited to in-frame rearrangements. Some clones are lacking; in checked studies, under half of them reflect an unresolved V gene, and why the rest are absent is not known. D and trimming come from the DNA, and the V and J calls and clone size come from that table. The sample table records about 240,000 clones; about 83% of these occur just once. In total, the top ten clones hold approximately 4% of the sample.

In the prospective study, participants were about 18 to 95 years old, resided in 24 geographic areas of the United States, and were enrolled through a virtual design. In the prospective study, cohorts were assigned on the basis of participant-reported clinical history obtained from a screening survey and a study questionnaire. A participant counted as exposed if, within 2 weeks of entering the study, that participant had been in contact with someone who had a PCR-confirmed or clinician-diagnosed COVID-19 case. Each participant in the prospective study had whole blood, serum and a nasopharyngeal or oropharyngeal swab collected by mobile phlebotomists. Participants in the prospective study had the option to provide additional blood draws and questionnaires over a 2-month period. Before DNA extraction, prospective study blood samples were shipped either frozen or at room temperature. About this clone itself: What antigen it recognizes has not been identified. One base away there is no much larger clone; base qualities are not given.

The germline V gene supplies CDR1 SGHRS and CDR2 YFSETQ. V drops 4 bases and J drops 5 bases, leaving 22 bases in between. The CDR3 sequence holds 16 residues, the cysteine and phenylalanine included. Only the CDR3 portion is preserved as DNA: 48 bases, with reading frame beginning at the first base. The sequence was obtained from a woman between 40 and 50 years old who had been exposed to COVID-19. The sequence joins TRBV5-1 to TRBJ2-7, with a weak D call of TRBD2 (5 bases match). Source material: PBMCs or T cells enriched from blood (not recorded which). The CDR3 region: CASSVNSGGVPNEQYF. The DNA sequence reads TGCGCCAGCAGCGTAAACAGCGGCGGTGTCCCTAACGAGCAGTACTTC.